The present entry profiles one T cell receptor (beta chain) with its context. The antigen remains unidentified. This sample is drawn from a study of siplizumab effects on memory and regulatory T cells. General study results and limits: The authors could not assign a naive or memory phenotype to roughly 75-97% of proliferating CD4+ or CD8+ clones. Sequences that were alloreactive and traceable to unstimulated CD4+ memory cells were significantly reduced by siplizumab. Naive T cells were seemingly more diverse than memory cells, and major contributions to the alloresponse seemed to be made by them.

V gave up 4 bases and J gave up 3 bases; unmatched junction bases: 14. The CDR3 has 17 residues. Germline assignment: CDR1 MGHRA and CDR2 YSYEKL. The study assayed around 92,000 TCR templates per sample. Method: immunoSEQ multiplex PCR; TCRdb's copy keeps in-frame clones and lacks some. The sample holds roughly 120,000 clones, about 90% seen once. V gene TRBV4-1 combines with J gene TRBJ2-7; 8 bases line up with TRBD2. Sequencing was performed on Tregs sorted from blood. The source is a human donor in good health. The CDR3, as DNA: TGCGCCAGCAGCCTAGCAGTGGGTAGCGGGGTAAACTACGAGCAGTACTTC. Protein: CASSLAVGSGVNYEQYF.